The sequence of this TCR beta chain was determined in a study of blood T cell repertoires in COVID-19. This CDR3 has 16 residues. Germline V gene lookup returns CDR1 SGHRS and CDR2 YFSETQ. TCRdb's copy holds only in-frame clones and misses some; the assay was immunoSEQ multiplex PCR. Here the sample spans about 310,000 clones, around 90% being singletons. The V call is TRBV5-1, the J call TRBJ2-7; TRBD2 matches 7 bases. The better agreement between TRBJ2-1 and the DNA end casts doubt on the J call. The TCR was taken from a woman in her twenties or thirties with COVID-19, enrolled during active disease. Sequencing was done on a sample of peripheral blood. This CDR3 is CASSLMAGEGYNEQFF. In DNA form, the CDR3 reads TGCGCCAGCAGCTTGATGGCGGGAGAGGGCTACAATGAGCAGTTCTTC.